This TCR beta chain was recovered during a study of long-term antiretroviral therapy in people with HIV (dated by TCRdb to 2021 to 2024). General notes on the study: Collection of the earliest samples took place about a decade ahead of the 2015 WHO recommendation for immediate ART, at a time when ART was typically delayed until CD4 counts fell. About 35% of the 30 participants with HIV were female. No cross-contamination during QIAcube processing turned up in test extractions that ran a monoclonal T-cell line alongside 30 to 40 polyclonal samples. A total of over 150 cryopreserved PBMC samples came from 30 adults with confirmed HIV infection and were collected serially over a mean of roughly 6 years (range 1-12). A retrospective serial study tested whether ART initiation and durable HIV suppression were associated with changes in peripheral blood TRB repertoire composition and diversity. The investigation overall reported the following: The repertoire was dominated across all time points by expanded TRB clones identified before ART initiation, although this dominance was seen to fluctuate and to decrease in many PLHIV after ART. A significant increase in TRB diversity was found to be associated with ART initiation, although TRB diversity was observed to remain significantly below that of transplant donor controls even after long-term ART. Limited PBMC availability meant only the TCR beta chain was sequenced, without alpha chain pairing. Compared with controls, HIV repertoires had narrower CDR3 length ranges, and the network structure pointed to an antigen-experienced repertoire that shifted only slightly toward naive after ART. Inferences about post-ART repertoire changes were limited because no data were available on ART adherence, viral resistance or therapy changes. The samples span the years 2004 to 2017, and the ART regimens used may be less effective than current regimens. Unsorted PBMC were profiled instead of sorted CD4+ and CD8+ T cells because pre-ART samples had limited cell numbers.

Participants were included only if at least one PBMC sample before ART initiation and at least two post-ART samples were available. All participants with HIV were treated in the United States of America. Before DNA extraction, cryopreserved samples of roughly 0.9-11 million PBMC were thawed and washed. At the time of the earliest PBMC sample, participants with HIV were aged between about 20 and 60 years. PBMC samples from each participant spanned 1-4 timepoints before ART initiation and 2-8 timepoints after ART initiation, with a median of 7 samples. Serial HIV viral load, CD4+ T-cell count, ART history and demographic data were obtained for every participant. Genomic DNA was extracted from unsorted PBMC with a Qiagen kit on a QIAcube, with processing performed in batches of 12 samples. This clone was recorded a few times. Its recognized antigen is unknown. No much larger clone is present one base from it, and per-base qualities are unavailable.

The immunoSEQ hsTCRB v3.0 assay was used at survey level resolution for TRB variable region sequencing. A depth of about 40,000-50,000 T-cell genomes per sample was targeted for TRB sequencing. TRB libraries were pooled and sequenced on an Illumina MiSeq using a v3 150-cycle kit. From the authors' description of their analysis: Repertoire analysis was performed in R inside a reproducible Nextflow workflow that covered QC, data transformation and analysis. LymphoSeq2, an R package for exploring AIRR-Seq data, was used to implement custom analyses. After excluding a few samples that yielded fewer than 5000 total TRB sequences, fewer than 200 HIV repertoires remained for analysis. Among the approximately 180 retained HIV repertoires, about 57 were collected before ART initiation and 120 to 140 were collected after ART initiation. Each repertoire was downsampled to 5000 TRB nucleotide sequences, and summary statistics were averaged across 100 downsampling iterations. Only TRB sequences with CDR3 regions of at least seven amino acids were retained for analysis. Two measures captured diversity: a Shannon entropy-derived clonality score and the Gini coefficient. In the repertoire networks, any two of the top 5000 CDR3 amino acid sequences were connected whenever the two sequences differed by an edit distance of one. For TRB CDR3 amino acid sequences, GLIPH2 was used to predict antigen specificity groups and MHC restriction. Known CMV, EBV, HIV or tissue antigen associations were flagged by matching CDR3 amino acid sequences against VDJdb and McPAS-TCR. Pre-ART, post-ART and control groups were compared with Wilcoxon signed-rank tests and Holm-Bonferroni correction. The table was pulled from immuneACCESS by TCRdb, which kept in-frame rearrangements only. Such tables lose some clones; where checked, under half of the loss comes from unresolved V genes, and the rest has no known cause. The DNA gave D and trimming, while V, J and clone size come from that table. Present in this sample are several thousand clones, approximately 85% of which were seen just once. The biggest ten clones account for less than 3% of the sample.

V and J lose 7 bases and 1 base, and a span of 10 bases separates them. CDR1 and CDR2, looked up from the germline V gene, are MDHEN and SYDVKM. The CDR3 has 13 amino acids, counting the end cysteine and phenylalanine. Of all the DNA, just the CDR3 is kept, 39 bases in frame from base 1. The sequencing here drew on unsorted PBMCs, taken 3.7 years after starting antiretroviral therapy. This sequence originates from a woman aged 45-65 years with HIV. This chain is built from TRBV28 and TRBJ1-2; the D segment cannot be called with confidence. The CDR3 region: CASKHSFNYGYTF. The DNA is TGTGCCAGCAAACACTCCTTTAACTATGGCTACACCTTC.